Sequencing of this T cell receptor (beta chain) was carried out in a study of T-cell reconstitution after alpha-beta-depleted transplantation in children. CDR3 length equals 12 residues. Germline loops: CDR1 SGHRS, CDR2 YFSETQ. The authors prepared the TCRbeta library with unique molecular identifiers. TCRdb recomputed calls from the PCR reads with MiXCR, one row per CDR3 protein. The sample includes 260,000 or so distinct CDR3 sequences, 12% of them seen just once. Of note for this clonotype: A clone one base away is much larger, so this may be a read error.

The chain has TRBV5-1 and TRBJ2-1; unclear D gene. Sequenced material: PBMCs from the stem cell graft donor, taken from the stem cell graft. This receptor was taken from a human donor who donated a stem cell graft to a child with acute lymphoblastic leukemia. CDR3 bases: TGCGCCAGCATCTTGGATTGGGCCGAGCAGTTCTTC. This gives the protein CASILDWAEQFF.